The sequence of this T cell receptor (beta chain) was determined in a study of T cells in Graves' hyperthyroidism and ophthalmopathy. Whole-study results and caveats: Blood also carried most thyroid clonotypes expanded above 0.001.

RNA transcripts were the template for amplifying TCR beta CDR3 regions. TCR CDR3 regions were first amplified by RT-PCR with HTBI primers. TCRdb re-called the multiplex PCR reads with MiXCR, one entry per CDR3 protein. The profile covers under 350,000 distinct CDR3 sequences, with roughly an eighth appearing a single time and roughly 7.9% taken by the ten largest. Per germline, CDR1 SGHAT and CDR2 FQNNGV. This CDR3 is built from 14 residues. With 4 bases clipped from V and 2 bases from J, the junction kept 5 bases outside the gene matches. This clonotype appeared once. The antigen is unknown. The clonotype comes from a woman aged 35 to 49 with Graves' hyperthyroidism. The chain combines TRBV11-2 with TRBJ2-7; 7 bases agree with TRBD1. The sample taken for sequencing was blood. The CDR3, as DNA: TGTGCCAGCAGCTACAAAGGGGGCCCCTACGAGCAGTACTTC. As protein: CASSYKGGPYEQYF.